This TCR beta chain was sequenced during a study of cytomegalovirus exposure and HLA in healthy donors. Findings and caveats of the study: Cytomegalovirus association was assigned to more than 150 TCR beta chains.

Clones were read by immunoSEQ multiplex PCR, and TCRdb kept only the in-frame ones, dropping some. The table has approximately 98,000 clones, approximately 85% seen once. Trimming removed 5 bases from V and 4 bases from J, with 20 bases in between. The V gene's germline CDR1 is MDHEN and CDR2 SYDVKM. CDR3 length equals 16 residues. Regarding this clone: No antigen is known for it.

The clonotype was recovered from a woman under 30 in good health and CMV-seronegative. Sequenced sample: PBMCs. This chain links TRBV28 with TRBJ1-1; D is uncertain. The CDR3 region is CASSPAGIRRGTEAFF. For the CDR3, the DNA is TGTGCCAGCAGTCCCGCGGGCATTCGTCGTGGCACTGAAGCTTTCTTT.